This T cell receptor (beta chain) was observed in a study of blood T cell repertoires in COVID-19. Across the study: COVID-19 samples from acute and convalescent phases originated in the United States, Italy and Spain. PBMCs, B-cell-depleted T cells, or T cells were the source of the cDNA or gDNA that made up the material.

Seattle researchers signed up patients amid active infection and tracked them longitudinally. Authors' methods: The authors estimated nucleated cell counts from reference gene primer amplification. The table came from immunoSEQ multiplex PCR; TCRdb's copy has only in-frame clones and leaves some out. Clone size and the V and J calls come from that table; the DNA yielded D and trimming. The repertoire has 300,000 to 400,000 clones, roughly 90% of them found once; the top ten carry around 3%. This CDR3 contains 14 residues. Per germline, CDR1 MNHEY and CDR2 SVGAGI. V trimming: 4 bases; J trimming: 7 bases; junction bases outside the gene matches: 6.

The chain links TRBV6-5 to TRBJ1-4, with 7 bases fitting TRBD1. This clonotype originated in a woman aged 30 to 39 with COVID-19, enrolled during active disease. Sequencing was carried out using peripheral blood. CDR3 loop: CASSFTGAIEKLFF. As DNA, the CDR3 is TGTGCCAGCAGTTTTACAGGGGCGATTGAAAAACTGTTTTTT.